This paragraph covers one T cell receptor beta chain sequence. Its antigen is undetermined. Deletions cut 0 bases from V and 5 bases from J, with 11 bases between. Germline loops: CDR1 DFQATT, CDR2 SNEGSKA (reference sequence). CDR3 size: 14 residues. This entry is derived from a study of T cell repertoires in cytomegalovirus infection. Study overall: CMV infection and matching HLA type were both indicated by public TCR beta signatures.

Each CDR3 protein gets one entry after TCRdb re-called the reads with MiXCR. This table holds roughly 700,000 distinct CDR3 sequences, roughly a third found once. Sequenced here: cultured PBMCs, sampled from culture after CMV antigen stimulation. V usage is TRBV20-1 and J usage is TRBJ2-1, with D tentatively TRBD2 (5 bases). The source of this sequence is a human donor in good health (CMV status not recorded). Some clones in this sample may be carry-over from other donors' samples. In nucleotides, the CDR3 is TGCAGTGCTAGAGATCAGCGGACCCACAATGAGCAGTTCTTC. This sequence encodes CSARDQRTHNEQFF.